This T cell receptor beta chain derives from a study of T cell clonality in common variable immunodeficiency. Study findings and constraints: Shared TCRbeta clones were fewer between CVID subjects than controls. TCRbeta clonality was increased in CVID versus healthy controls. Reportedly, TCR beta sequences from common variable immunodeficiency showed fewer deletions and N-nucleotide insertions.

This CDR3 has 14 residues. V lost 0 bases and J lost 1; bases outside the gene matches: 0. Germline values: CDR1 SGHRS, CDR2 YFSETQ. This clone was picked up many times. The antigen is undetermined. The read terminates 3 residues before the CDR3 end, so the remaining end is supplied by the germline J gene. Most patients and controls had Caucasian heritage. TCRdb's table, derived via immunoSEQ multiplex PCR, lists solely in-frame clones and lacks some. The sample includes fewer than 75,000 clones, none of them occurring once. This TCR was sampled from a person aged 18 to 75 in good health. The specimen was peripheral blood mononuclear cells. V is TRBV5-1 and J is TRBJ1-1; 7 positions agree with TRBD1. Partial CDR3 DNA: TGCGCCAGCAGCTTGGACAGGGGGAACACTGAA. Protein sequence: CASSLDRGNTE. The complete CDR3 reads CASSLDRGNTEAFF.